This paragraph covers one TCR beta chain sequence. Its antigen is as yet unknown. The data were obtained in a study of shared clonotypes between healthy human individuals. Study-wide results and caveats: Sequencing depth was predicted to influence how clonotypes are shared among donors. Some naive CD4 clonotypes, 4.5% to 5.5%, turned up in common across a few donors.

The CDR3 is 14 amino acids. CDR1 GTSNPN and CDR2 SVGIG come from the germline V gene (reference sequence). V was clipped by 3 bases and J by 4 bases, with 15 bases between them. All donors were healthy HIV-negative adults lacking recent acute infections or vaccinations. Assay used: immunoSEQ multiplex PCR; TCRdb lists only in-frame clones, some missing. This table holds about 1.1 million clones, 70% to 80% found once. The chain recombines TRBV30 with TRBJ1-1; no firm D call. This clonotype was obtained from a man aged 18 to 30 in good health. Some clones in this sample may be carry-over from other donors' samples. The sequenced sample was memory CD4+ T cells from PBMCs. Subset here: CD45RA-negative fraction. DNA of the CDR3: TGTGCCTGGAGCAGAGGACCTTGGGGCACTGAAGCTTTCTTT. It yields the protein CAWSRGPWGTEAFF.